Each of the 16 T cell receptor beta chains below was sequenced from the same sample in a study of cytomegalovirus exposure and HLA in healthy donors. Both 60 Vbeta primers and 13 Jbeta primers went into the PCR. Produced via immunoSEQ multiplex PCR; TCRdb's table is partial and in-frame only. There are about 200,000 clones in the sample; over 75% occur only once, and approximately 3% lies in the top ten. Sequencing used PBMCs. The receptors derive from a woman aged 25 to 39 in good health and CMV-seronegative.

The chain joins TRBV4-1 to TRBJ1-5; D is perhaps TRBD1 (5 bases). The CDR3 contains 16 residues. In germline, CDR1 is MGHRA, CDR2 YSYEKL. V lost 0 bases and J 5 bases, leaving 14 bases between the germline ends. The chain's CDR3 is CASSQEFSGFYQPQHF. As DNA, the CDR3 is TGCGCCAGCAGCCAAGAGTTTTCAGGGTTCTATCAGCCCCAGCATTTT.

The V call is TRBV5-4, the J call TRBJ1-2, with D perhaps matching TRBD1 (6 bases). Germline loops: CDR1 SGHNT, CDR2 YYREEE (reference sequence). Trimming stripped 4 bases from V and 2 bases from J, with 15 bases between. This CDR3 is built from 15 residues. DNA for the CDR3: TGTGCCAGCAGCCCTGGTTGGACAGAGAACTATGGCTACACCTTC. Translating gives CASSPGWTENYGYTF. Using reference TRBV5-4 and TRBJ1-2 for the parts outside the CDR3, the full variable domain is ETGVTQSPTHLIKTRGQQVTLRCSSQSGHNTVSWYQQALGQGPQFIFQYYREEENGRGNFPPRFSGLQFPNYSSELNVNALELDDSALYLCASSPGWTENYGYTFGSGTRLTVV.

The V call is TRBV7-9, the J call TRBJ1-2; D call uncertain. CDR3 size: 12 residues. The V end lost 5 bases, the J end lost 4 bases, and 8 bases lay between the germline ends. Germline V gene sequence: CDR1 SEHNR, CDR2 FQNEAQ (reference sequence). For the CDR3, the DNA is TGTGCCAGCAGCCCTGACACCTATGGCTACACCTTC. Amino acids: CASSPDTYGYTF.

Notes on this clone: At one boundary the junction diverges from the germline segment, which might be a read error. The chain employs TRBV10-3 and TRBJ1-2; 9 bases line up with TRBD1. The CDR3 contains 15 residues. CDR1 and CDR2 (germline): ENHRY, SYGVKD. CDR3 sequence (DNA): TGTGCCATCAGAGACAATCTGAATGACAGGGGGGGCTACCCCTTC. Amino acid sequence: CAIRDNLNDRGGYPF.

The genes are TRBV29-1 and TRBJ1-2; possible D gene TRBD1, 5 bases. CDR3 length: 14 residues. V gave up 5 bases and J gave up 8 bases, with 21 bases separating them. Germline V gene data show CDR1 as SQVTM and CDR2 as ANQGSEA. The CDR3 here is CSVLLAREDRGYTF. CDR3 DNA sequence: TGCAGCGTTCTACTGGCCAGGGAGGATCGAGGCTACACCTTC.

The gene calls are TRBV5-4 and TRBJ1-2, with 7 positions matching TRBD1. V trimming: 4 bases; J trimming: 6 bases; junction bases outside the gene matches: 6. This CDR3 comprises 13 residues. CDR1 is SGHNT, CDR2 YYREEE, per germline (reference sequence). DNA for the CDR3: TGTGCCAGCAGCACCGACAGGGTGGATGGCTACACCTTC. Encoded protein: CASSTDRVDGYTF. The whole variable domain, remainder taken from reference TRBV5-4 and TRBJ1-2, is ETGVTQSPTHLIKTRGQQVTLRCSSQSGHNTVSWYQQALGQGPQFIFQYYREEENGRGNFPPRFSGLQFPNYSSELNVNALELDDSALYLCASSTDRVDGYTFGSGTRLTVV.

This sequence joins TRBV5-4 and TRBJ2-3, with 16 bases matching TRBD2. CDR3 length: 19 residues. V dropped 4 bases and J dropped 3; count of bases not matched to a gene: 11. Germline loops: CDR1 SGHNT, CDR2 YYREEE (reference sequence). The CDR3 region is CASSPGLAGGPFGTDTQYF. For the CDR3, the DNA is TGTGCCAGCAGCCCGGGACTAGCGGGGGGGCCTTTTGGTACAGATACGCAGTATTTT.

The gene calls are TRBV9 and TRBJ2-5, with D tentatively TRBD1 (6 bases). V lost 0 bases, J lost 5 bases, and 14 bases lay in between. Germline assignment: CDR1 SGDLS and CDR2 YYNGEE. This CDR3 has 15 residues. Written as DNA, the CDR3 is TGTGCCAGCAGCGTAGGCCCAGGGGATATTGAGACCCAGTACTTC. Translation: CASSVGPGDIETQYF.

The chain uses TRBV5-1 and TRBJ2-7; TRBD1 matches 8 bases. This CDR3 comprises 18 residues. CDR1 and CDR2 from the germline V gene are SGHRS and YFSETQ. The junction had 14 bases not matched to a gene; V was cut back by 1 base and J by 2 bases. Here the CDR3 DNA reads TGCGCCAGCAGCTTGATGGGGATAAGACAGGGGTCGGCCTACGAGCAGTACTTC. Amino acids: CASSLMGIRQGSAYEQYF.

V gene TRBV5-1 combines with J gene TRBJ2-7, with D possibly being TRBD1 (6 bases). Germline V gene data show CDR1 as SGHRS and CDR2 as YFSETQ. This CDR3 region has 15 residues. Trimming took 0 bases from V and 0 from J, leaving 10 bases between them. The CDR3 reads CASSLVGAHSYEQYF. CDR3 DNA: TGCGCCAGCAGCTTGGTGGGGGCCCACTCCTACGAGCAGTACTTC.

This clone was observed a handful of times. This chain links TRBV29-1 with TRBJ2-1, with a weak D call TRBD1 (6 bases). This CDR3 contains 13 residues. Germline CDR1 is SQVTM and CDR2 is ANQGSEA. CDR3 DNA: TGCAGTGGGGGCTGGAGCGGCAACAATGAGCAGTTCTTC. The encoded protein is CSGGWSGNNEQFF.

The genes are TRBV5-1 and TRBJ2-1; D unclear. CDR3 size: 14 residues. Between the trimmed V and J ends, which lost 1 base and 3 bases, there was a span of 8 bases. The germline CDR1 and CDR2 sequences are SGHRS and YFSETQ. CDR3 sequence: CASSLLGYYNEQFF. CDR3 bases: TGCGCCAGCAGCTTGCTGGGCTACTACAATGAGCAGTTCTTC.

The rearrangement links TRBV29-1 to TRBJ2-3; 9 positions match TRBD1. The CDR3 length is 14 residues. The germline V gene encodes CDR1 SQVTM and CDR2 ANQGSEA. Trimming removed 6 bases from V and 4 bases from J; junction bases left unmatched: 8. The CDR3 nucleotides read TGCAGCGTCCCCGGGACAGGGATATCAGATACGCAGTATTTT. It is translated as CSVPGTGISDTQYF.

The CDR3 reads CAWRRAGGRGSSYNEQFF. The CDR3 bases are TGTGCCTGGAGACGGGCAGGGGGTCGAGGAAGCTCCTACAATGAGCAGTTCTTC. The chain combines TRBV30 with TRBJ2-1; the match to TRBD1 covers 7 bases. This CDR3 has 18 residues. Germline lookup yields CDR1 GTSNPN and CDR2 SVGIG (reference sequence). The ends lost 3 bases at V and 0 bases at J; junction bases unmatched: 14. Supplemented by reference TRBV30 and TRBJ2-1, the full variable domain reads SQTIHQWPATLVQPVGSPLSLECTVEGTSNPNLYWYRQAAGRGLQLLFYSVGIGQISSEVPQNLSASRPQDRQFILSSKKLLLSDSGFYLCAWRRAGGRGSSYNEQFFGPGTRLTVL.

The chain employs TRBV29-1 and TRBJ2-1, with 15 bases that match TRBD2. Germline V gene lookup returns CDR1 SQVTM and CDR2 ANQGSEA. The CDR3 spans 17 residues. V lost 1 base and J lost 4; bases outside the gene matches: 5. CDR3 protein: CSVEGSGTSGRYNEQFF. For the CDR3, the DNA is TGCAGCGTTGAAGGTAGTGGGACTAGCGGGAGGTACAATGAGCAGTTCTTC.

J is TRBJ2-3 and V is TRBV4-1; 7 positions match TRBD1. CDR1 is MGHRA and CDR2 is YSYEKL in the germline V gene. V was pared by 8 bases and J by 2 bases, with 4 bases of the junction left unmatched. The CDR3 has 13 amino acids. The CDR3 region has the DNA TGCGCCAGCGGGGACAGACCCACAGATACGCAGTATTTT. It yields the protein CASGDRPTDTQYF.